This T cell receptor (beta chain) is drawn from a study of CD8+ T cells in alopecia areata. CDR3 size: 13 residues. Germline V gene data show CDR1 as SQVTM and CDR2 as ANQGSEA. This clone has just a few counts. Lesional scalp tissue (obtained by punch biopsy) and peripheral blood were collected from alopecia areata patients. RNA extraction and reverse transcription yielded cDNA as sequencing template. Assay used: immunoSEQ multiplex PCR; TCRdb lists only in-frame clones, some missing. The repertoire consists of some 170,000 clones, with over 50% occurring once and the leading ten covering under 15%. Sequencing used CD4+ T cells sorted from blood, obtained at week 0. The chain recombines TRBV29-1 with TRBJ2-5, with 10 bases lining up with TRBD2. The receptor was derived from a human donor with alopecia areata. CDR3 protein: CSLGLADQETQYF. The CDR3 bases are TGCAGTCTCGGACTAGCGGACCAAGAGACCCAGTACTTC.